Listed below are T cell receptor beta chains from one sample, sequenced in a study of beta chain features in type 1 diabetes. The assay was immunoSEQ multiplex PCR, and TCRdb's table has in-frame clones only and misses some. The data show 500,000 to 650,000 clones, roughly 12% seen once. The material sequenced was naive CD4+ T cells from blood. Receptors originate from a man aged 30 to 39 with type 1 diabetes. CDR3s include the opening cysteine and the closing phenylalanine or tryptophan. A D gene is named only where the DNA matches it firmly. Clone size is shown for a subset of rows, as once, few, many or a class of expanded clone.

>TRBV18|NA|TRBJ1-5|NA
TGTGCCAGCTCACCGACGGAGCAACAATCAGCCCAGCATTTT
CASSPTEQQSAQHF
>TRBV13|NA|TRBJ2-3|TRBD2
TGTGCCAGCAGCTCTCCGGGGGGGACTAGCACAGATACGCAGTATTTT
CASSSPGGTSTDTQYF
>TRBV7-2|few|TRBJ2-1|NA
TGTGCCAGCAGCTTAGACAGGGTTAATGAGCAGTTCTTC
CASSLDRVNEQFF
>TRBV7-9|NA|TRBJ2-3|TRBD1
TGTGCCAGCAGCTTAATAGGGACAGGGACAGCAGATACGCAGTATTTT
CASSLIGTGTADTQYF
>TRBV10-3|NA|TRBJ1-5|TRBD1
TGTGCCATCAGGGACAGGATCGATAGCAATCAGCCCCAGCATTTT
CAIRDRIDSNQPQHF
>TRBV19|few|TRBJ1-2|NA
TGTGCCAGTAGCCAGCTTAACTATGGCTACACCTTC
CASSQLNYGYTF
>TRBV7-9|few|TRBJ2-4|NA
TGTGCCAGCTCAGGGGCGCGCGCCAAAAACATTCAGTACTTC
CASSGARAKNIQYF
>TRBV27|NA|TRBJ1-5|NA
TGTGCCAGCAGTTTAACAGGGTTACAGCCCCAGCATTTT
CASSLTGLQPQHF
>TRBV7-3|NA|TRBJ1-1|NA
TGTGCCAGCAGCTTACAGGGGAGCACTGAAGCTTTCTTT
CASSLQGSTEAFF
>TRBV7-9|NA|TRBJ1-3|NA
TGTGCCAGCAGCTTTCAGTTGAGCTCTGGAAACACCATATATTTT
CASSFQLSSGNTIYF
>TRBV18|NA|TRBJ2-1|NA
TGTGCCAGCTCACCACCGGGCTCCTACAATGAGCAGTTCTTC
CASSPPGSYNEQFF
>TRBV29-1|few|TRBJ2-3|TRBD2
TGCAGCGTTACCGGACTAGCGGGAGGGGATACGCAGTATTTT
CSVTGLAGGDTQYF
>TRBV14|few|TRBJ2-2|NA
TGTGCCAGCAGCCAAGACTTTAACACCGGGGAGCTGTTTTTT
CASSQDFNTGELFF
>TRBV4-1|NA|TRBJ2-1|NA
TGCGCCAGCAGCCAGGCAAGCGGGCGGATAACTCTGAGGGGGTACAATGAGCAGTTCTTC
CASSQASGRITLRGYNEQFF
>TRBV6-5|NA|TRBJ1-4|TRBD1
TGTGCCAGCAGTTACCGTTCGACAGGGAATGAAAAACTGTTTTTT
CASSYRSTGNEKLFF
>TRBV30|few|TRBJ2-7|TRBD1
TGTGCCTTAAATACAGGGGGCTACGAGCAGTACTTC
CALNTGGYEQYF
>TRBV18|NA|TRBJ1-4|NA
TGTGCCAGCTCGGCGACATATGCCTCAGCTAATGAAAAACTGTTTTTT
CASSATYASANEKLFF
>TRBV5-1|NA|TRBJ2-3|TRBD2
TGCGCCAGCAGCTTGGCTAGCGGGGCTAGCACAGATACGCAGTATTTT
CASSLASGASTDTQYF
>TRBV9|few|TRBJ1-6|NA
TGTGCCAGCAGCGTAGCTGTGGGGCAGGCACCCCTCCACTTT
CASSVAVGQAPLHF
>TRBV28|NA|TRBJ1-6|NA
TGTGCCAGCAGTTCTGTGAGTGGGAGCTCCTATAATTCACCCCTCCACTTT
CASSSVSGSSYNSPLHF
>TRBV5-6|NA|TRBJ2-1|TRBD2
TGTGCCAGCAGCTCGCCGGGGGGTAGCTCCTACAATGAGCAGTTCTTC
CASSSPGGSSYNEQFF
>TRBV4-2|NA|TRBJ2-5|NA
TGTGCCAGCAGCGCACAGGGAAACCAAGAGACCCAGTACTTC
CASSAQGNQETQYF
>TRBV6-5|NA|TRBJ1-2|NA
TGTGCCAGCAGTTACGCTACGGCAGACTATGGCTACACCTTC
CASSYATADYGYTF
>TRBV4-2|NA|TRBJ2-7|NA
TGTGCCAGCAGCCAGTTGGGGTCGGGCGAGCAGTACTTC
CASSQLGSGEQYF
>TRBV29-1|NA|TRBJ1-3|NA
TGCAGCGTTGGGACTGGAAACACCATATATTTT
CSVGTGNTIYF
>TRBV25-1|few|TRBJ1-1|TRBD1
TGTGCCAGCCTGGGACAGACGAACACTGAAGCTTTCTTT
CASLGQTNTEAFF
>TRBV23-1|NA|TRBJ2-7|NA
TGCGCCAGCAGTCCGATACAGGGACCAGTCTGGTCCTACGAGCAGTACTTC
CASSPIQGPVWSYEQYF
>TRBV5-1|few|TRBJ2-5|NA
TGCGCCAGCAGCTTGGCAACAGTAAAAGAGACCCAGTACTTC
CASSLATVKETQYF
>TRBV10-3|NA|TRBJ2-3|NA
TGTGCCATCAAGTCTAGCGCCAAGGATACGCAGTATTTT
CAIKSSAKDTQYF
>TRBV7-8|few|TRBJ1-6|NA
TGTGCCAGCAGCTTACCTACAGGGCTTAATTCACCCCTCCACTTT
CASSLPTGLNSPLHF
>TRBV5-1|NA|TRBJ1-2|TRBD1
TGCGCCAGCAGCCCCACCCGGACAGGGAGCTATGGCTACACCTTC
CASSPTRTGSYGYTF
>TRBV19|NA|TRBJ1-4|NA
TGTGCCAGTAGGGAACCCTCGACAGGAGAAAAACTGTTTTTT
CASREPSTGEKLFF
>TRBV5-4|few|TRBJ2-3|TRBD2
TGTGCCAGCAGCTTGGGAGCGTTGCAGACTAGCGCCACAGATACGCAGTATTTT
CASSLGALQTSATDTQYF
>TRBV7-2|NA|TRBJ2-5|NA
TGTGCCAGCAGCTACTCGCTCGTTGGGCGGGGATCATTTACAAAGACCCAGTACTTC
CASSYSLVGRGSFTKTQYF
>TRBV14|few|TRBJ2-5|NA
TGTGCCAGCAGCCAAGTAGCACAAGAGACCCAGTACTTC
CASSQVAQETQYF
>TRBV5-6|few|TRBJ1-2|NA
TGTGCCAGCAGCTTGCACGGGGGCTACACCTTC
CASSLHGGYTF
>TRBV29-1|few|TRBJ2-3|NA
TGCAGCGTTGGGGCCTGGGGGGTAGATACGCAGTATTTT
CSVGAWGVDTQYF
>TRBV18|NA|TRBJ1-2|NA
TGTGCCAGCTCACCACTGATCGAAAACTATGGCTACACCTTC
CASSPLIENYGYTF
>TRBV2|few|TRBJ2-1|NA
TGTGCCAGCGGGACACCCTTGGGTGAGCAGTTCTTC
CASGTPLGEQFF
>TRBV25-1|few|TRBJ1-2|NA
TGTGCCAGCAGTGATGGGGGCCTTCCGGGCTACACCTTC
CASSDGGLPGYTF
>TRBV29-1|NA|TRBJ1-5|NA
TGCAGCGTTGAACCCGGGTACAATCAGCCCCAGCATTTT
CSVEPGYNQPQHF
>TRBV7-9|NA|TRBJ1-2|NA
TGTGCCAGCAGCCCAAGTGGAGGGACTGGCTACACCTTC
CASSPSGGTGYTF
>TRBV19|few|TRBJ2-5|NA
TGTGCCAGTAGTTACACGTACCAAGAGACCCAGTACTTC
CASSYTYQETQYF
>TRBV19|NA|TRBJ1-1|NA
TGTGCCAGTAGCTCAACAGATTATCGCTACACTGAAGCTTTCTTT
CASSSTDYRYTEAFF
>TRBV28|few|TRBJ2-7|NA
TGTGCCAGGCATACGACTCCCTGGGCGCTCTACGAGCAGTACTTC
CARHTTPWALYEQYF
>TRBV11-2|NA|TRBJ2-3|NA
TGTGCCAGCAGCCCCCTTAGTACTTATACGCAGTATTTT
CASSPLSTYTQYF
>TRBV11-2|few|TRBJ2-5|NA
TGTGCCAGCAGCCCGGGCAGGGGCCCACGGGAGACCCAGTACTTC
CASSPGRGPRETQYF
>TRBV27|NA|TRBJ1-1|NA
TGTGCCAGCAGTTCCCCTTCGGCGGGCGGCACTGAAGCTTTCTTT
CASSSPSAGGTEAFF
>TRBV18|NA|TRBJ2-7|NA
TGTGCCAGCTCACCAAGCGCAGGGCGCCCCTACGAGCAGTACTTC
CASSPSAGRPYEQYF
>TRBV6-5|NA|TRBJ2-5|NA
TGTGCCAGCAGTTACGGAAGGGGTCAAGAGACCCAGTACTTC
CASSYGRGQETQYF
>TRBV7-7|few|TRBJ2-5|NA
TGTGCCAGCAGCTTAGGGACCGGCCGGGACCAGTACTTC
CASSLGTGRDQYF
>TRBV9|NA|TRBJ1-2|NA
TGTGCCAGCAGCGTAACCCAGGGCTCCTATGGCTACACCTTC
CASSVTQGSYGYTF
>TRBV7-7|few|TRBJ2-3|NA
TGTGCTAGCAGCTTAGATGCCCCTCCGGATACGCAGTATTTT
CASSLDAPPDTQYF
>TRBV9|few|TRBJ2-1|TRBD2
TGTGCCAGCAGCGGGGGACTAGCGGGGACCGAGCAGTTCTTC
CASSGGLAGTEQFF
>TRBV7-9|NA|TRBJ2-2|NA
TGTGCCAGCAGCTTAGGAGTCGGGGCGGACACCGGGGAGCTGTTTTTT
CASSLGVGADTGELFF
>TRBV5-6|few|TRBJ1-6|NA
TGTGCCAGCAGCTCCGTGAGCTCCTATAATTCACCCCTCCACTTT
CASSSVSSYNSPLHF
>TRBV4-3|few|TRBJ2-7|TRBD2
TGCGCCAGCAGCCAGGCGGCTAGCGGCAACTACGAGCAGTACTTC
CASSQAASGNYEQYF